The 8 T cell receptor beta chains below were found in one sample sequenced in a study of cytomegalovirus exposure and HLA in healthy donors. 13 Jbeta primers and 60 Vbeta primers were used for the PCR. Clones were read by immunoSEQ multiplex PCR, and TCRdb kept only the in-frame ones, dropping some. The sample yields more than 150,000 clones, about 80% seen once. Sequencing was done on a sample of PBMCs. The receptors derive from a man aged 45-65 years in good health and CMV-seropositive.

The V and J genes are TRBV5-4 and TRBJ2-6, with D possibly matching TRBD1 (6 bases). The CDR3 has 18 amino acids. V was pared by 2 bases and J by 1 base, with 16 bases between. The germline gives CDR1 SGHNT, CDR2 YYREEE (reference sequence). The CDR3 region is CASSFGGQHFSGANVLTF. CDR3 nucleotides: TGTGCCAGCAGCTTCGGAGGACAGCATTTTTCTGGGGCCAACGTCCTGACTTTC.

The J gene is TRBJ2-3, the V gene TRBV4-1, with D possibly matching TRBD2 (6 bases). Germline CDR1 MGHRA, CDR2 YSYEKL. CDR3 length: 18 amino acids. The V gene lost 1 base and the J gene lost 3 bases, with 20 bases spanning the gap. CDR3 coding DNA: TGCGCCAGCAGCCAAGCCCCCTACCCCCTAGCGAAAACAGATACGCAGTATTTT. This translates into CASSQAPYPLAKTDTQYF.

The sample holds a few counts of this clone. The chain has TRBV19 and TRBJ2-5; maybe TRBD2 (7 bases). The germline CDR1 and CDR2 sequences are LNHDA and SQIVND (reference sequence). This CDR3 is built from 15 residues. V dropped 7 bases and J dropped 1 base, with 16 bases sitting between them. In nucleotides, the CDR3 is TGTGCCAGTAACCTAAGAGGGGGGGTCCAAGAGACCCAGTACTTC. Protein product: CASNLRGGVQETQYF.

The V and J genes are TRBV5-4 and TRBJ2-2, with 9 bases identical to TRBD2. This CDR3 is 15 amino acids long. Trimming took 1 base from V and 4 from J; bases not matched to a gene: 2. Germline values: CDR1 SGHNT, CDR2 YYREEE (reference sequence). The CDR3 nucleotides are TGTGCCAGCAGCTTGTCTAGCGGGGTCACCGGGGAGCTGTTTTTT. This gives the protein CASSLSSGVTGELFF.

The chain links TRBV5-6 to TRBJ2-1; 13 positions match TRBD2. CDR1 is SGHDT, CDR2 YYEEEE, per germline. V dropped 6 bases and J dropped 7; count of bases not matched to a gene: 4. This CDR3 contains 14 residues. Written as DNA, the CDR3 is TGTGCCAGCAACCCGGGACTAGCGGGAAATGAGCAGTTCTTC. Encoded protein: CASNPGLAGNEQFF.

This clone appeared a few times. The chain uses TRBV11-3 and TRBJ2-2; 10 positions agree with TRBD2. With V trimmed by 5 bases and J by 7 bases, 13 bases remained unmatched. There are 17 residues in the CDR3. Germline V gives CDR1 SGHNT, CDR2 YENEEA. The CDR3 region has the DNA TGTGCCAGCAGCCCGACATCCCAGCGGGGGGGCCGCGGGGAGCTGTTTTTT. This codes for CASSPTSQRGGRGELFF.

The chain joins TRBV19 to TRBJ2-5; D possibly corresponds to TRBD2 (5 bases). V lost 4 bases, J lost 10 bases, and 16 bases lay in between. The germline V gene encodes CDR1 LNHDA and CDR2 SQIVND (reference sequence). This CDR3 contains 13 residues. The CDR3 sequence: CASSTGFQEGQYF. In nucleotides, the CDR3 is TGTGCCAGTAGTACGGGATTCCAAGAGGGCCAGTACTTC.

The chain has TRBV5-4 and TRBJ2-6, with D uncertain. The CDR3 runs 15 residues. Trimming took 5 bases from V and 0 from J, leaving 9 bases between them. CDR1 and CDR2 from the germline V gene are SGHNT and YYREEE (reference sequence). The CDR3 loop reads CASSYRFSGANVLTF. Here the CDR3 DNA reads TGTGCCAGCAGTTACAGATTCTCTGGGGCCAACGTCCTGACTTTC.